This TCR beta chain originates from a study of blood T cells in healthy people across ages. This clonotype was detected only a few times. Combining a sample-barcoded 5' primer with a J-beta primer mix, a second PCR ran for roughly 6 to 11 cycles. TCRdb re-derived calls from the 5' RACE reads in MiXCR, one entry per CDR3 protein. The sample carries 1,500,000 or so distinct CDR3 sequences, 42% recorded once. The CDR3 covers 12 residues. V lost 5 bases, J lost 4 bases, and 9 bases lay in between. Germline values: CDR1 SEHNR, CDR2 FQNEAQ (reference sequence). The material sequenced was blood. This chain links TRBV7-9 with TRBJ2-7; D is uncertain. The sequence was collected from a woman between 18 and 29 years old in good health. In nucleotides, the CDR3 is TGTGCCAGCAGCACACCCTGGTACGAGCAGTACTTC. It codes for CASSTPWYEQYF. Looking up the rest from reference TRBV7-9 and TRBJ2-7 gives the full variable domain: DTGVSQNPRHKITKRGQNVTFRCDPISEHNRLYWYRQTLGQGPEFLTYFQNEAQLEKSRLLSDRFSAERPKGSFSTLEIQRTEQGDSAMYLCASSTPWYEQYFGPGTRLTVT.